This T cell receptor beta chain stems from a study of neurological immune-mediated disorders. Study outcomes and limitations: The multiple sclerosis repertoire cluster showed no association with any clinical or MRI feature. The authors stated that larger cohorts are needed. Expanded clones shared no identical CDR3 amino acid sequences across subjects, which suggested private TCR-beta repertoires in all groups.

The cDNA came from 5'RACE, which used 10-nucleotide random UMIs. A single record per CDR3 protein comes from TCRdb applying MiXCR to the 5' RACE reads. The table records 70,000 or so distinct CDR3 sequences, 5.2% of them present only once. From 2 million PBMCs stored at -80 C, the unsorted libraries were generated. This clonotype was observed many times. Its antigen is not known. Trimming pared 3 bases from V and 3 bases from J, leaving 8 bases between. There are 13 residues in the CDR3. Per germline, CDR1 WNHNN and CDR2 SYGVQD (reference sequence). The rearrangement links TRBV10-1 to TRBJ2-5; D call uncertain. This sequence was found in a woman in her 30s with multiple sclerosis. Sequenced input: PBMCs. DNA of the CDR3: TGCGCCAGCAGTGACGGCCGAGAAGAGACCCAGTACTTC. Amino acid sequence: CASSDGREETQYF.